This T cell receptor beta chain was sequenced in a study of beta chain features in type 1 diabetes. Study at large: Cell yields, gender and age were similar in healthy donors and patients.

Sequenced material consisted of expressed TCRB transcripts (all of the isolated RNA was reverse transcribed). Read counts averaged roughly 3.7 million for samples of naive, central memory and regulatory T cells. Libraries were prepared by immunoSEQ multiplex PCR; TCRdb keeps only in-frame clonotypes and omits some of them. In the table there are 250,000 to 300,000 clones, about 8% of which are singletons. Blood was collected once per donor into heparin, averaging around 120 mL. Via CD45RO/CCR7/CD25/CD127/CD95/CD27, cells of the CD4+ naive, central memory, regulatory and stem cell-like memory subsets were sorted. The receptor was isolated from a woman in her late teens or twenties in good health. Sequenced material: central memory CD4+ T cells from blood.

The CDR3 is CASSAGQRSYEQYF. The DNA for the CDR3 is TGTGCCAGCAGCGCGGGACAGCGCTCCTACGAGCAGTACTTC. The chain uses TRBV9 and TRBJ2-7; 7 nucleotides line up with TRBD1. CDR1 and CDR2 from the germline V gene are SGDLS and YYNGEE. Trimming took 3 bases from V and 0 from J; bases not matched to a gene: 3. The CDR3 loop spans 14 amino acids.